This entry lists 2 T cell receptor beta chains sequenced from one sample in a study of T-cell memory formation after mild COVID-19. Each CDR3 protein gets one entry after TCRdb re-called the 5' RACE reads with MiXCR. The table lists 250,000 or so distinct CDR3 sequences, over 9% of them singletons. Sequenced sample: PBMCs or a T cell subset sorted from them (not recorded which). All receptors come from a young man who had mild COVID-19 (a few samples of this study predate the infection). Cell type and time point are not known.

This clonotype was recorded a few times. The chain uses TRBV6-6 and TRBJ1-5; 8 bases map to TRBD1. Germline V lookup: CDR1 MNHNY, CDR2 SVGAGI (reference sequence). The CDR3 length is 19 residues. V trimming: 2 bases; J trimming: 0 bases; junction bases outside the gene matches: 12. CDR3: CASSYPGQGRIYSNQPQHF. The CDR3 DNA reads TGTGCCAGCAGTTACCCCGGACAGGGACGGATTTATAGCAATCAGCCCCAGCATTTT.

This rearrangement joins TRBV20-1 to TRBJ1-5, with 7 bases fitting TRBD1. With 5 bases clipped from V and 6 bases from J, the junction kept 16 bases outside the gene matches. CDR3 length equals 16 residues. CDR1 and CDR2 from the germline V gene are DFQATT and SNEGSKA (reference sequence). CDR3 in amino acids: CSAWGKTGTESQPQHF. CDR3 DNA: TGCAGTGCTTGGGGGAAGACAGGGACGGAAAGTCAGCCCCAGCATTTT.